Here is one T cell receptor beta chain with its context. Its antigen is unidentified. This sample was taken from a study of early stage breast cancer tumors. Study-level background: Samples were sequenced at 7.5 to 10-fold average coverage.

The protocol was immunoSEQ multiplex PCR, while the TCRdb copy is restricted to in-frame clones and leaves out a portion. There are some 72,000 clones in the sample; approximately 79% occur only once, and roughly 3.5% lies in the top ten. Unmatched junction bases numbered 10, after V lost 4 bases and J lost 8 bases. The length of the CDR3 is 14 residues. The V gene's germline CDR1 is SGHDT and CDR2 YYEEEE. Study findings and constraints: Chain pairing and CD4, CD8 or FOXP3 expression were not captured. Most shared enriched TCRB sequences were commonly generated ones. In about 90% of the 16 patients, blood comparison separated tumor from normal breast.

The chain has TRBV5-6 and TRBJ1-2; 8 positions agree with TRBD1. The TCR comes from a person between 60 and 70 years old with breast cancer. Specimen: blood. CDR3 DNA sequence: TGTGCCAGCAGCCCCGGACAGGGAGTAGGGGGCTACACCTTC. It codes for CASSPGQGVGGYTF.